This TCR beta chain was sequenced for a study of blood T cells in healthy people across ages. Then a second PCR, running about 6 to 12 cycles, was carried out with a sample-barcoded 5' primer and a J-beta primer mix. MiXCR, applied by TCRdb to the 5' RACE reads, yields one record per CDR3 protein. This table has 800,000 or so distinct CDR3 sequences, 20% to 30% appearing once. This clonotype was counted a few times. This sample also belongs to another study, concerning T cells of mothers and their children.

The specimen sequenced was blood. The TCR sequence derives from a boy aged 5-17 years in good health.

The CDR3, as DNA: TGCGCCAGCAGCCAAGATTTGGCCGCGAACACCGGGGAGCTGTTTTTT. This gives the protein CASSQDLAANTGELFF. The rearrangement joins TRBV4-3 to TRBJ2-2; D unresolved. This CDR3 has 16 residues. CDR1 and CDR2 from the germline V gene are LGHNA and YSLEER. V was shortened by 0 bases and J by 0 bases, with 8 bases between the two germline ends.